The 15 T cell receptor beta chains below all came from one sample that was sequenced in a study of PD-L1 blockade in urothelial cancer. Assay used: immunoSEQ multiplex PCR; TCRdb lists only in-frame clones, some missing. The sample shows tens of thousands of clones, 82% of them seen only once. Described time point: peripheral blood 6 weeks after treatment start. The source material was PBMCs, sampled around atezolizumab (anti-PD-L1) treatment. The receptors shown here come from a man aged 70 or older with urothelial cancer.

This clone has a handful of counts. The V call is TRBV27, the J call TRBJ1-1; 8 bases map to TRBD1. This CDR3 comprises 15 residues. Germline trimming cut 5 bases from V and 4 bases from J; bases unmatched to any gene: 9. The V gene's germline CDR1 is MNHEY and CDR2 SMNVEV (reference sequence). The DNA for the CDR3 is TGTGCCAGCAGTGTTCAGGGGGCGCGGAGCACTGAAGCTTTCTTT. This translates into CASSVQGARSTEAFF.

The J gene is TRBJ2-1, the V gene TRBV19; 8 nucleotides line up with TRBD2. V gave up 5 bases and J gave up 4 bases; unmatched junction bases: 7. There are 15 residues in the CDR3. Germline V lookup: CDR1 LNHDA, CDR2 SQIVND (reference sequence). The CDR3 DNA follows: TGTGCCAGTAGTGGGGACGGGAGGGCGTACAATGAGCAGTTCTTC. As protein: CASSGDGRAYNEQFF.

Here the CDR3 DNA reads TGCGCCAGCAGTGAGATAGCCCTCAATGAGCAGTTCTTC. This encodes CASSEIALNEQFF. This sequence joins TRBV10-1 and TRBJ2-1, with no clear D. The ends were cut back, 2 bases at V and 6 bases at J, with 8 bases in the middle. The CDR3 runs to 13 residues. Looked up from germline, CDR1 is WNHNN and CDR2 is SYGVQD (reference sequence).

CDR3 protein: CASSSGGNNYGYTF. DNA of the CDR3: TGTGCCAGCAGTTCAGGGGGAAATAACTATGGCTACACCTTC. The chain couples TRBV28 to TRBJ1-2; 7 bases fit TRBD1. The CDR3 runs 14 residues. Germline V CDR1 and CDR2: MDHEN, SYDVKM. The trim removed 4 bases at V and 1 base at J, leaving 3 bases unmatched.

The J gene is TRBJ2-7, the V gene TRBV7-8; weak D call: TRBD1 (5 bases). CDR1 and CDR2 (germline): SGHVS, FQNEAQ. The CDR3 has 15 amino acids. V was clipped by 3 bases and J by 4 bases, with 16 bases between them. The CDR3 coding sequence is TGTGCCAGCAGCTTCTCCAGGGTTCCTACTTACGAGCAGTACTTC. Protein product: CASSFSRVPTYEQYF.

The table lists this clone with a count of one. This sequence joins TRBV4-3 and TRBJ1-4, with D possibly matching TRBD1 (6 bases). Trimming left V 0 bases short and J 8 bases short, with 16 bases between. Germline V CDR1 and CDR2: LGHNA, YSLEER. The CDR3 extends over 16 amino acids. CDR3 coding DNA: TGCGCCAGCAGCCAAGAAATATCGGGGGGCGGCGAAAAACTGTTTTTT. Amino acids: CASSQEISGGGEKLFF.

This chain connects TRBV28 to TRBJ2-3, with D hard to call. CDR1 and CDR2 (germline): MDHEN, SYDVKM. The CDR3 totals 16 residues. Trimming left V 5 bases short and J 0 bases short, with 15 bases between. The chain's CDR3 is CASSPAWASSTDTQYF. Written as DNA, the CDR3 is TGTGCCAGCAGTCCCGCCTGGGCCTCAAGCACAGATACGCAGTATTTT.

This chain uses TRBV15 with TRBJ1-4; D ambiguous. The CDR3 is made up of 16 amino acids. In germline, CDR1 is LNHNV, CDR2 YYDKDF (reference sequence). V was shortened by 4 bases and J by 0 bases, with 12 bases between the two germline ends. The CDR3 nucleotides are TGTGCCACCAGCATCCAGGTATATGCAACTAATGAAAAACTGTTTTTT. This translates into CATSIQVYATNEKLFF.

DNA for the CDR3: TGTGCCAGCAGTCCCTACAGGGGCGATGGCTACACCTTC. It codes for CASSPYRGDGYTF. V and J are TRBV11-3 and TRBJ1-2, with TRBD1 identical over 7 bases. There are 13 residues in the CDR3. J was trimmed by 6 bases and V by 6 bases; bases with no gene match: 7. In germline, CDR1 is SGHNT, CDR2 YENEEA.

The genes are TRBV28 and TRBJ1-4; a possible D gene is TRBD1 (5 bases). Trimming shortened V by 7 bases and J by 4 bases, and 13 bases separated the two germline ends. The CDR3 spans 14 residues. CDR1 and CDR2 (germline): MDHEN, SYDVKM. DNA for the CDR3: TGTGCCAGCAACACAGCAGGGCATAATGAAAAACTGTTTTTT. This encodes CASNTAGHNEKLFF.

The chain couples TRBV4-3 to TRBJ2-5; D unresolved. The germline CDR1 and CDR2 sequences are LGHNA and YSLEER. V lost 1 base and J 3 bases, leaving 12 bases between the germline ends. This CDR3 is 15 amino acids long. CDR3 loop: CASSQVALREETQYF. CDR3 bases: TGCGCCAGCAGCCAAGTCGCACTACGGGAAGAGACCCAGTACTTC.

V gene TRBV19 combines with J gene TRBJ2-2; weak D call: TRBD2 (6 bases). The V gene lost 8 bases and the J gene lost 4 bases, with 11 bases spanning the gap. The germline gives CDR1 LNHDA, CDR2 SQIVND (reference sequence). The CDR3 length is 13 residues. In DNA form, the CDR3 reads TGTGCCAGTCGGGCGGGACTCACCGGGGAGCTGTTTTTT. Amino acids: CASRAGLTGELFF. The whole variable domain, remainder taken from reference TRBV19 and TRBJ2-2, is DGGITQSPKYLFRKEGQNVTLSCEQNLNHDAMYWYRQDPGQGLRLIYYSQIVNDFQKGDIAEGYSVSREKKESFPLTVTSAQKNPTAFYLCASRAGLTGELFFGEGSRLTVL.

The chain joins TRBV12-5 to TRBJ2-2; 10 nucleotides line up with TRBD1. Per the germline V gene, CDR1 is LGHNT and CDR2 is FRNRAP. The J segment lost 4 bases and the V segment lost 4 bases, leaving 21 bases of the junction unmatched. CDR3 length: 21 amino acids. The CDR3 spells CASGSIHLRDRGPDLTGELFF. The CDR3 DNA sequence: TGTGCTAGTGGTTCCATCCACCTCCGGGACAGGGGCCCAGACCTCACCGGGGAGCTGTTTTTT.

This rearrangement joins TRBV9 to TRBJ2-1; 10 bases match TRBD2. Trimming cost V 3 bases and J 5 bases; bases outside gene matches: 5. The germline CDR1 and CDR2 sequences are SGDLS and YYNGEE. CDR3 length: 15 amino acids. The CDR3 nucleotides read TGTGCCAGCAGCGACACTAGCGGGGCCAACAATGAGCAGTTCTTC. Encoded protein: CASSDTSGANNEQFF.

CDR3 amino acids: CASSLDPVYSYEQYF. The CDR3 nucleotides are TGTGCCAGCAGCTTGGATCCGGTTTACTCCTACGAGCAGTACTTC. The chain couples TRBV5-5 to TRBJ2-7; D is unclear. Germline CDR1 reads SGHKS; CDR2 reads YYEKEE (reference sequence). V was clipped by 0 bases and J by 0 bases, with 10 bases between them. The CDR3 spans 15 residues.